The 2 T cell receptor beta chains presented below share a single source sample, sequenced in a study of shared clonotypes between healthy human individuals. The protocol was immunoSEQ multiplex PCR, while the TCRdb copy is restricted to in-frame clones and leaves out a portion. Of about 2 million clones listed, 85% to 95% are singletons. Naive CD8 cells were CD45RO-negative, positively selected for CCR7, excluding terminally differentiated effector memory CD45RA+ cells. Material for sequencing was naive CD8+ T cells sorted from blood. The source of these receptors is a man aged 18 to 30 in good health.

This rearrangement joins TRBV9 to TRBJ1-1, with TRBD1 identical over 7 bases. This CDR3 contains 15 residues. Germline CDR1 SGDLS, CDR2 YYNGEE. J was trimmed by 0 bases and V by 3 bases; bases with no gene match: 5. The CDR3 DNA reads as TGTGCCAGCAGCGCCGGGGACAGCTTGAACACTGAAGCTTTCTTT. Protein sequence: CASSAGDSLNTEAFF.

This clone was counted only a few times. The chain employs TRBV6-1 and TRBJ1-5; no clear D gene. The CDR3 sequence is 13 residues long. Per the germline V gene, CDR1 is MNHNS and CDR2 is SASEGT. V shed 1 base and J shed 1 base, with 2 bases lying between them. In nucleotides, the CDR3 is TGTGCCAGCAGTGAAGAAAGCAATCAGCCCCAGCATTTT. Translating it yields CASSEESNQPQHF.